These 20 T cell receptor beta chains share one sample of origin, sequenced in a study of T cells in women clearing cervical HPV infection. Data came from immunoSEQ multiplex PCR; TCRdb stores just in-frame clones and leaves some out. The sample data list under 20,000 clones. Sequencing was performed on blood buffy coat. These receptors all stem from a woman aged 18 to 75 with a cervical HPV16 infection that either progressed to CIN3+ or cleared (not recorded which).

For this clone: The read falls 3 residues short of the CDR3 end, and the missing part is taken from the germline J gene. The chain combines TRBV30 with TRBJ2-5; a possible D gene is TRBD2 (5 bases). From germline, CDR1 is GTSNPN and CDR2 SVGIG (reference sequence). Trimming cost V 4 bases and J 7 bases, with 13 bases left between them. This CDR3 contains 12 residues. The chain's CDR3 is CAWIVLAGTQYF. The sequenced CDR3 bases are TGTGCCTGGATAGTTCTAGCAGGGACC.

With regard to this clone: The sequence runs out 3 residues before the end of the CDR3; the remainder is reconstructed from the germline J gene. The chain combines TRBV19 with TRBJ2-2; TRBD2 aligns across 9 bases. The CDR3 loop spans 17 amino acids. Trimming cost V 1 base and J 2 bases; bases outside gene matches: 5. Germline CDR1 reads LNHDA; CDR2 reads SQIVND (reference sequence). Partial CDR3 DNA: TGTGCCAGTAGTATAGGGGGTAGCGGGGGAAACACCGGGGAG. Its translation is CASSIGGSGGNTGE. The entire CDR3 is CASSIGGSGGNTGELFF.

Note on this clone: The CDR3 extends 3 residues past the end of the read, so its final part is completed from the germline J gene. This chain connects TRBV19 to TRBJ1-2; TRBD1 aligns across 8 bases. With V trimmed by 7 bases and J by 4 bases, 17 bases remained unmatched. The CDR3 length is 17 residues. Germline CDR1 reads LNHDA; CDR2 reads SQIVND (reference sequence). Partial CDR3 DNA: TGTGCCAGTACCCGGCCGACAGGGGCGCGGAACATCTATGGC. It yields the protein CASTRPTGARNIYG. The full CDR3 reads CASTRPTGARNIYGYTF.

Turning to this clone: The read gets to within 3 residues of the CDR3 end, and the germline J gene fills in the rest. The V gene is TRBV6-2 or TRBV6-3, the J gene TRBJ2-3; the match to TRBD1 covers 8 bases. From germline, CDR1 is MNHEY and CDR2 SVGEGT. The CDR3 extends over 15 amino acids. Trimming took 6 bases from V and 2 from J; bases not matched to a gene: 7. The CDR3 sequence: CASSSDRENTDTQYF. The DNA read from the CDR3 is TGTGCCAGCAGCTCGGACAGGGAGAACACAGATACG.

Incomplete CDR3 DNA: TGTGCCAGCAGCTTATACCGGGGGGTATACAATGAG. It translates to CASSLYRGVYNE. The whole CDR3 sequence reads CASSLYRGVYNEQFF. The gene calls are TRBV7-2 and TRBJ2-1; 7 nucleotides align to TRBD2. The CDR3 goes on 3 residues after the read ends, and that part is filled in from the germline J gene. The CDR3 runs to 15 residues. Germline values: CDR1 SGHTA, CDR2 FQGNSA. The V gene end was trimmed by 2 bases and the J gene end by 4 bases; junction bases not matched to a gene: 5.

Concerning this clone itself: The read gets to within 3 residues of the CDR3 end, and the germline J gene fills in the rest. The rearrangement joins TRBV20-1 to TRBJ2-4; TRBD2 matches 12 bases. This CDR3 has 16 amino acids. The trim removed 2 bases at V and 3 bases at J, leaving 5 bases unmatched. Germline-derived CDR1 and CDR2 are DFQATT and SNEGSKA (reference sequence). The CDR3 reads CSARLAGGLGKNIQYF. The covered CDR3 bases are TGCAGTGCTAGACTAGCGGGGGGGCTTGGCAAAAACATT.

Remarks on this clone: Sequencing ends 3 residues short of the CDR3 end; the germline J gene provides the rest. The chain links TRBV30 to TRBJ1-5; perhaps TRBD1 as D (5 bases). V dropped 5 bases and J dropped 8 bases, with 16 bases sitting between them. CDR1 is GTSNPN and CDR2 is SVGIG in the germline V gene (reference sequence). The CDR3 has 13 residues. The chain's CDR3 is CAWGMGGFEPQHF. The part of the CDR3 DNA that was read is TGTGCCTGGGGGATGGGGGGTTTTGAGCCC.

Concerning this clone itself: The read comes to an end 3 residues before the CDR3 does, leaving the germline J gene to fill in the end. The chain combines TRBV7-9 with TRBJ2-4, with 8 bases lining up with TRBD2. The CDR3 contains 15 residues. CDR1 is SEHNR and CDR2 is FQNEAQ in the germline V gene (reference sequence). V lost 1 base and J lost 6; bases outside the gene matches: 5. The CDR3: CASSLGTSRGNIQYF. The DNA read from the CDR3 is TGTGCCAGCAGCTTAGGGACTAGCAGGGGAAACATT.

Concerning this clone itself: The observed sequence ends 3 residues before the CDR3 terminus, with the missing tail filled in from the germline J gene. J is TRBJ1-5 and V is TRBV2; 8 nucleotides match TRBD1. The CDR3 contains 15 residues. V dropped 6 bases and J dropped 3; count of bases not matched to a gene: 7. Germline-derived CDR1 and CDR2 are SNHLY and FYNNEI. Partial CDR3 DNA: TGTGCCAGCAGGACAGGGGTAATGGACAATCAGCCC. Its protein is CASRTGVMDNQP. In full, the CDR3 reads CASRTGVMDNQPQHF.

Details on this clone: The read is 3 residues too short to cover the CDR3 end, so that end is filled in from the germline J gene. The rearrangement links TRBV7-2 to TRBJ1-2; no definite D call. The V gene's germline CDR1 is SGHTA and CDR2 FQGNSA. The V end was cut by 5 bases, the J end by 7 bases, with 11 bases between. The CDR3 is 12 amino acids. The DNA read from the CDR3 is TGTGCCAGCAGCCCATCATACGGTGGC. Protein: CASSPSYGG. The entire CDR3 protein reads CASSPSYGGYTF.

The CDR3: CASSPPGQGKETQYF. Incomplete CDR3 DNA: TGTGCCAGCTCACCCCCGGGACAGGGGAAAGAGACC. The chain is built from TRBV18 and TRBJ2-5; 10 bases match TRBD1. The CDR3 end is not reached by the read, which stops 3 residues before it; the germline J gene fills it in. Per the germline V gene, CDR1 is KGHSH and CDR2 is LQKENI. The CDR3 runs 15 residues. The V and J ends lost 3 bases and 3 bases, in that order; junction bases with no gene match: 4.

With respect to this clone: Sequencing ends 3 residues short of the CDR3 end; the germline J gene provides the rest. The chain is built from TRBV20-1 and TRBJ2-1; 12 bases line up with TRBD2. This CDR3 comprises 14 residues. The germline CDR1 and CDR2 sequences are DFQATT and SNEGSKA (reference sequence). The junction had 3 bases not matched to a gene; V was cut back by 6 bases and J by 3 bases. The covered CDR3 bases are TGCAGTGCAAGGGGACTAGCGGGCTACAATGAG. It codes for CSARGLAGYNE. The complete CDR3 reads CSARGLAGYNEQFF.

Note on this clone: The read ends 3 residues early relative to the CDR3; the germline J gene fills the gap. The J gene is TRBJ2-5, the V gene TRBV7-9; the D is unclear. Trimming shortened V by 3 bases and J by 5 bases, and 10 bases separated the two germline ends. Germline V lookup: CDR1 SEHNR, CDR2 FQNEAQ (reference sequence). CDR3 length: 13 amino acids. Partial CDR3 DNA: TGTGCCAGCAGCTTGTCTATGTGGGAGACC. Amino acids: CASSLSMWET. The CDR3 reads in full as CASSLSMWETQYF. The full variable domain, in which reference TRBV7-9 and TRBJ2-5 provide the parts outside the CDR3, is DTGVSQNPRHKITKRGQNVTFRCDPISEHNRLYWYRQTLGQGPEFLTYFQNEAQLEKSRLLSDRFSAERPKGSFSTLEIQRTEQGDSAMYLCASSLSMWETQYFGPGTRLLVL.

In regard to this clone: The CDR3 extends 3 residues past the end of the read, so its final part is completed from the germline J gene. V usage is TRBV18 and J usage is TRBJ1-1, with 8 bases lining up with TRBD1. Trimming at V came to 6 bases and at J to 1 base, leaving 7 bases not matched to a gene. The CDR3 totals 15 residues. The V gene's germline CDR1 is KGHSH and CDR2 LQKENI. The sequenced part of the CDR3 DNA is TGTGCCAGCTCCTCGGACAGGGTCGGGAACACTGAA. It is translated as CASSSDRVGNTE. The whole CDR3 sequence reads CASSSDRVGNTEAFF.

Comment on this clone: Read data end 3 residues before the CDR3 end; the end is taken from the germline J gene. The gene calls are TRBV18 and TRBJ2-2; 10 positions agree with TRBD2. The ends lost 3 bases at V and 0 bases at J; junction bases unmatched: 1. The CDR3 consists of 16 residues. The germline V gene encodes CDR1 KGHSH and CDR2 LQKENI. CDR3 residues: CASSPLAGANTGELFF. CDR3 bases read: TGTGCCAGCTCACCGCTAGCGGGAGCGAACACCGGGGAG.

As to this clone: The read ends 3 residues shy of where the CDR3 ends; the end is completed using the germline J gene. The chain combines TRBV18 with TRBJ1-6; D is unresolved. CDR1 is KGHSH and CDR2 is LQKENI in the germline V gene. V was cut by 3 bases and J by 0 bases, with 9 bases left in between. This CDR3 spans 16 amino acids. The CDR3 here is CASSPNSLSYNSPLHF. The covered CDR3 bases are TGTGCCAGCTCACCCAACAGCCTCTCCTATAATTCACCC.

With regard to this clone: The CDR3 end falls 3 residues outside the read, so it is completed with the germline J gene. The V call is TRBV6-2 or TRBV6-3, the J call TRBJ2-2, with 10 bases lining up with TRBD2. This CDR3 region has 13 residues. The germline V gene encodes CDR1 MNHEY and CDR2 SVGEGT. The junction had 0 bases not matched to a gene; V was cut back by 7 bases and J by 4 bases. The CDR3 bases that were read are TGTGCCAGCAAGCGGGGGGGCACCGGGGAG. Amino acids: CASKRGGTGE. The whole CDR3 region reads CASKRGGTGELFF.

As to this clone: The read falls 3 residues short of the CDR3 end, and the missing part is taken from the germline J gene. The V and J genes are TRBV2 and TRBJ2-1; 8 nucleotides match TRBD1. Losses at the gene ends were 8 bases for V and 5 bases for J; bases not matched to a gene: 8. The CDR3 totals 14 residues. Germline V gives CDR1 SNHLY, CDR2 FYNNEI. CDR3 in amino acids: CASSDRTGHNEQFF. The CDR3 DNA, read in part, is TGTGCCAGCTCTGACAGGACAGGGCACAATGAG. Full variable domain (outside the CDR3, taken from reference TRBV2 and TRBJ2-1): EPEVTQTPSHQVTQMGQEVILRCVPISNHLYFYWYRQILGQKVEFLVSFYNNEISEKSEIFDDQFSVERPDGSNFTLKIRSTKLEDSAMYFCASSDRTGHNEQFFGPGTRLTVL.

With regard to this clone: The CDR3 goes on 3 residues after the read ends, and that part is filled in from the germline J gene. V and J are TRBV2 and TRBJ2-1, with TRBD2 matching 7 bases. V gave up 6 bases and J gave up 7 bases; unmatched junction bases: 6. The CDR3 contains 13 residues. Germline CDR1 is SNHLY and CDR2 is FYNNEI. The part of the CDR3 DNA that was read is TGTGCCAGCAGCTGGGACTATAGGAATGAG. It encodes CASSWDYRNE. The entire CDR3 is CASSWDYRNEQFF.

A remark on this clone: The sequence runs out 3 residues before the end of the CDR3; the remainder is reconstructed from the germline J gene. The V gene is TRBV5-1, the J gene TRBJ1-4; D possibly corresponds to TRBD1 (6 bases). The CDR3 contains 15 residues. V lost 0 bases, J lost 5 bases, and 11 bases lay in between. Germline assignment: CDR1 SGHRS and CDR2 YFSETQ. Here the CDR3 reads CASSLVGQRNEKLFF. CDR3 DNA, as far as it was read: TGCGCCAGCAGCTTGGTGGGACAAAGGAATGAAAAA.